This T cell receptor beta chain stems from a study of patients and donors after allogeneic stem cell transplantation. Germline lookup yields CDR1 SGDLS and CDR2 YYNGEE. The CDR3 runs 19 residues. V was pared by 0 bases and J by 4 bases, with 13 bases of the junction left unmatched. MiXCR, applied by TCRdb to the RT-PCR reads, yields one record per CDR3 protein. This table holds about 960,000 distinct CDR3 sequences, roughly 18% found once. The rearrangement uses TRBV9 and TRBJ2-5, with 12 bases matching TRBD1. The sequencing sample was made of blood, either unsorted or a sorted T cell fraction (not recorded which). The origin of this receptor is a human donor who was either an allogeneic HSCT recipient or a stem cell or donor lymphocyte infusion donor (not recorded which). It is not recorded whose cells these are; they may come from a transplant donor. The CDR3: CASSVASGTGGLNRETQYF. The CDR3 nucleotides read TGTGCCAGCAGCGTAGCTTCCGGGACAGGGGGCCTCAACAGAGAGACCCAGTACTTC.